One and the same sample provided the 16 T cell receptor beta chains below, sequenced in a study of cytomegalovirus exposure and HLA in healthy donors. It was with 60 Vbeta and 13 Jbeta primers that the PCR ran. This table comes from immunoSEQ multiplex PCR, and its TCRdb copy is limited to in-frame clones, with some not included. Of approximately 84,000 clones listed, roughly 72% are singletons. Sequenced input: PBMCs. The receptors derive from a man in his forties or fifties in good health and CMV-seropositive.

In DNA, the CDR3 is TGCGCCAGCAGCTTGGCAGGGAACACCGGGGAGCTGTTTTTT. It is translated as CASSLAGNTGELFF. This sequence joins TRBV5-1 and TRBJ2-2; D is undetermined. The CDR3 runs to 14 residues. The V end lost 0 bases, the J end lost 1 base, and 4 bases lay between the germline ends. Germline CDR1 SGHRS, CDR2 YFSETQ.

In this sample, this clone turned up a few times. The chain joins TRBV28 to TRBJ2-7; 7 nucleotides agree with TRBD1. J gave up 3 bases and V 1 base, and 3 bases lay outside the gene matches. The length of the CDR3 is 14 residues. Germline V CDR1 and CDR2: MDHEN, SYDVKM. The chain's CDR3 is CASSLLDRSYEQYF. CDR3 in DNA: TGTGCCAGCAGTTTATTGGACAGGAGCTACGAGCAGTACTTC.

V usage is TRBV5-4 and J usage is TRBJ1-1; 8 nucleotides agree with TRBD1. There are 14 residues in the CDR3. The germline gives CDR1 SGHNT, CDR2 YYREEE (reference sequence). V lost 4 bases and J lost 4; bases outside the gene matches: 6. DNA of the CDR3: TGTGCCAGCAGCGACAGGGGTTTAGTCACTGAAGCTTTCTTT. Translation gives CASSDRGLVTEAFF.

For the CDR3, the DNA is TGTGCCAGCTCACCAGGGGGTATCCTTGAAGCTTTCTTT. This codes for CASSPGGILEAFF. V and J are TRBV6-1 and TRBJ1-1; TRBD1 matches at 7 bases. Germline CDR1 MNHNS, CDR2 SASEGT. Unmatched junction bases numbered 10, after V lost 8 bases and J lost 7 bases. The length of the CDR3 is 13 residues.

The gene calls are TRBV6-5 and TRBJ1-5, with unresolved D. Germline CDR1 MNHEY, CDR2 SVGAGI. V lost 4 bases and J lost 0, with 4 bases in between. The CDR3 consists of 13 residues. The CDR3, as DNA: TGTGCCAGCAGTTCAAATAGCAATCAGCCCCAGCATTTT. As protein: CASSSNSNQPQHF.

The sample holds a few counts of this clone. The chain carries TRBV19 and TRBJ2-1, with 14 bases identical to TRBD2. The ends lost 5 bases at V and 8 bases at J; junction bases unmatched: 8. Germline CDR1 and CDR2: LNHDA and SQIVND (reference sequence). CDR3 length: 16 amino acids. In DNA form, the CDR3 reads TGTGCCAGTAGTTCTCGGACTAGCGGGAGGAGAGATGAGCAGTTCTTC. Protein: CASSSRTSGRRDEQFF.

V gene TRBV4-3 combines with J gene TRBJ1-6, with D unclear. This CDR3 is built from 15 residues. V gave up 0 bases and J gave up 0 bases, with 3 bases separating them. Per the germline V gene, CDR1 is LGHNA and CDR2 is YSLEER. The CDR3 DNA is TGCGCCAGCAGCCAAGAGAGCTCCTATAATTCACCCCTCCACTTT. Its protein product is CASSQESSYNSPLHF.

V is TRBV5-1 and J is TRBJ1-4; no clear D gene. The V gene lost 5 bases and the J gene lost 3 bases, with 14 bases spanning the gap. The CDR3 length is 15 residues. Germline loops: CDR1 SGHRS, CDR2 YFSETQ. This CDR3 is CASRPIPGANEKLFF. CDR3 coding DNA: TGCGCCAGCAGACCGATTCCCGGGGCTAATGAAAAACTGTTTTTT. Using reference TRBV5-1 and TRBJ1-4 for the parts outside the CDR3, the full variable domain is KAGVTQTPRYLIKTRGQQVTLSCSPISGHRSVSWYQQTPGQGLQFLFEYFSETQRNKGNFPGRFSGRQFSNSRSEMNVSTLELGDSALYLCASRPIPGANEKLFFGSGTQLSVL.

A few counts support this clone. The genes are TRBV2 and TRBJ1-6, with 7 bases lining up with TRBD1. CDR1 and CDR2 from the germline V gene are SNHLY and FYNNEI. There are 15 residues in the CDR3. Germline trimming cut 4 bases from V and 7 bases from J; bases unmatched to any gene: 7. CDR3 coding DNA: TGTGCCAGCAGTGGTAGACAGGGCAAGAATTCACCCCTCCACTTT. Residues: CASSGRQGKNSPLHF. Supplemented by reference TRBV2 and TRBJ1-6, the full variable domain reads EPEVTQTPSHQVTQMGQEVILRCVPISNHLYFYWYRQILGQKVEFLVSFYNNEISEKSEIFDDQFSVERPDGSNFTLKIRSTKLEDSAMYFCASSGRQGKNSPLHFGNGTRLTVT.

V and J are TRBV2 and TRBJ2-4, with TRBD1 identical over 7 bases. CDR3 size: 15 residues. J lost 5 bases, V lost 7 bases, and 11 bases had no gene match. Per the germline V gene, CDR1 is SNHLY and CDR2 is FYNNEI. CDR3 loop: CASKKTKTGENIQYF. The CDR3 DNA reads TGTGCCAGCAAAAAAACAAAAACAGGGGAAAACATTCAGTACTTC.

The CDR3 is CASSEEGGGAGPQFF. CDR3 in DNA: TGTGCCAGCAGTGAGGAAGGCGGGGGCGCGGGCCCCCAGTTCTTC. V usage is TRBV6-4 and J usage is TRBJ2-1; D is possibly TRBD2 (7 bases). V was pared by 3 bases and J by 13 bases, with 22 bases between. Germline lookup yields CDR1 MRHNA and CDR2 SNTAGT. The CDR3 covers 15 residues.

The chain recombines TRBV27 with TRBJ1-2; 9 positions agree with TRBD1. The V segment lost 10 bases and the J segment 3 bases; nucleotides outside the gene matches: 27. Germline V lookup: CDR1 MNHEY, CDR2 SMNVEV (reference sequence). This CDR3 has 20 residues. For the CDR3, the DNA is TGTGCCATTACAACTGATGAGCGGGGACAGGGCGCTCGGCTAGACTATGGCTACACCTTC. Its protein is CAITTDERGQGARLDYGYTF.

The rearrangement joins TRBV15 to TRBJ2-7, with 9 nucleotides matching TRBD2. CDR3 length: 15 amino acids. The V segment lost 0 bases and the J segment 2 bases; nucleotides outside the gene matches: 2. The germline gives CDR1 LNHNV, CDR2 YYDKDF (reference sequence). The CDR3 protein is CATSREVAGAYEQYF. The CDR3 DNA sequence: TGTGCCACCAGCAGAGAAGTAGCGGGGGCCTACGAGCAGTACTTC.

The chain has TRBV7-6 and TRBJ2-5, with 7 bases aligning to TRBD1. The J call is in doubt because the DNA end fits TRBJ2-7 better. Germline V CDR1 and CDR2: SGHVS, FNYEAQ. The CDR3 runs to 14 residues. CDR3 loop: CASSARDSSYEQYF. In DNA, the CDR3 is TGTGCCAGCAGCGCCCGGGACAGCTCCTACGAGCAGTACTTC.

The rearrangement uses TRBV7-2 and TRBJ2-3; possibly TRBD1 for D (5 bases). This CDR3 has 15 amino acids. Deletions cut 1 base from V and 3 bases from J, with 11 bases between. From germline, CDR1 is SGHTA and CDR2 FQGNSA. The CDR3 is CASSLVSKGTDTQYF. The CDR3 DNA is TGTGCCAGCAGCTTAGTTTCCAAGGGGACAGATACGCAGTATTTT.

J is TRBJ1-5 and V is TRBV10-3; D not resolved. The length of the CDR3 is 14 residues. Trimming removed 0 bases at V and 7 bases at J, with 10 bases between. Germline V CDR1 and CDR2: ENHRY, SYGVKD. The CDR3 nucleotides read TGTGCCATCAGTGAGTCCCAGTCAACCCAGCCCCAGCATTTT. Translated: CAISESQSTQPQHF.